The 24 T cell receptor beta chains below all came from one sample that was sequenced in a study of regulatory T cells in long-lasting Graves disease. CDR3 regions were amplified by Arm-PCR using iRepertoire HTBI primers to build TCR beta libraries. From the multiplex PCR reads, TCRdb called clonotypes with MiXCR, one entry per CDR3 protein. Of hundreds of thousands of distinct CDR3 sequences in the sample, approximately 15% were seen once. This sample's time point: newly diagnosed GD, antithyroid drugs for less than 3 months. Extracted RNA from PBMCs served as the source of the TCR library. This sample was shared with a second study, whose subject was T cells in Graves' hyperthyroidism and ophthalmopathy.

The specimen comprised peripheral blood mononuclear cells (PBMCs), sampled at new diagnosis, from a patient treated with antithyroid drugs. The receptors here all came from a woman aged 25 to 45 with Graves disease.

This clonotype was observed at least ten times. The chain recombines TRBV27 with TRBJ2-5; D remains ambiguous. This CDR3 spans 11 amino acids. Trimming pared 7 bases from V and 4 bases from J, leaving 7 bases between. From germline, CDR1 is MNHEY and CDR2 SMNVEV (reference sequence). The DNA of the CDR3 is TGTGCCAGCACCGAGAGAGAGACCCAGTACTTC. Protein sequence: CASTERETQYF.

This clonotype was observed many times. This chain uses TRBV6-2 or TRBV6-3 with TRBJ2-7; a possible D gene is TRBD2 (7 bases). This CDR3 is built from 15 residues. Germline V gene sequence: CDR1 MNHEY, CDR2 SVGEGT. Trimming shortened V by 4 bases and J by 1 base, and 14 bases separated the two germline ends. CDR3 in DNA: TGTGCCAGCAGTTCCGGGACTACAGGGTCCTACGAGCAGTACTTC. Translated, it gives CASSSGTTGSYEQYF.

This clonotype was found many times. J is TRBJ2-7 and V is TRBV7-9; the match to TRBD1 covers 7 bases. Trimming at V came to 5 bases and at J to 1 base, leaving 8 bases not matched to a gene. The CDR3 totals 15 residues. Looked up from germline, CDR1 is SEHNR and CDR2 is FQNEAQ (reference sequence). CDR3 coding DNA: TGTGCCAGCAGCCCCCAGGGACAGTCTTCCTACGAGCAGTACTTC. It encodes CASSPQGQSSYEQYF.

This clonotype occurred a few times. J is TRBJ2-7 and V is TRBV5-1, with TRBD2 matching 7 bases. The trim removed 7 bases at V and 2 bases at J, leaving 9 bases unmatched. The CDR3 covers 14 residues. Germline assignment: CDR1 SGHRS and CDR2 YFSETQ. The DNA for the CDR3 is TGCGCCAGCCGTCGGGCTAGCGGCCCCTACGAGCAGTACTTC. Translating it yields CASRRASGPYEQYF.

Many counts were recorded for this clonotype. The V call is TRBV4-1, the J call TRBJ2-4, with D hard to call. The CDR3 is made up of 14 amino acids. Per germline, CDR1 MGHRA and CDR2 YSYEKL. Trimming left V 1 base short and J 7 bases short, with 11 bases between. Written as DNA, the CDR3 is TGCGCCAGCAGCCAAGCTGGGCCCCCGAACATTCAGTACTTC. It translates to CASSQAGPPNIQYF.

This clonotype was detected only once. A much bigger clone sits one base away, suggesting this may be a read error. The chain has TRBV7-2 and TRBJ2-7; perhaps TRBD2 as D (5 bases). Germline V gene data show CDR1 as SGHTA and CDR2 as FQGNSA. Between the trimmed V and J ends, which lost 8 bases and 2 bases, there was a span of 19 bases. CDR3 size: 15 residues. The CDR3 region has the DNA TGTGCCAGCGGCCGGTTCTTCCTCGGGACCTACGAGCAGTACTTC. This codes for CASGRFFLGTYEQYF.

At least ten counts were recorded for this clonotype. This chain links TRBV2 with TRBJ1-5; a weak D match, TRBD1 (5 bases). CDR1 and CDR2 from the germline V gene are SNHLY and FYNNEI. This CDR3 region has 15 residues. Trimming took 6 bases from V and 4 from J, leaving 16 bases between them. CDR3 DNA: TGTGCCAGCAGCTATTCCCGGGACCTTAATCAGCCCCAGCATTTT. Its protein is CASSYSRDLNQPQHF.

In the case of this clonotype: One base away lies a much larger clone, so this may be a sequencing read error. V usage is TRBV6-2 or TRBV6-3 and J usage is TRBJ1-1; D is perhaps TRBD1 (5 bases). CDR1 is MNHEY, CDR2 SVGEGT, per germline. This CDR3 spans 12 amino acids. Trimming shortened V by 6 bases and J by 4 bases, and 9 bases separated the two germline ends. The CDR3 sequence is CASRSGPTEAFF. CDR3 bases: TGTGCCAGCAGATCAGGGCCCACTGAAGCTTTCTTT.

In its sample, this clonotype was seen many times. This rearrangement joins TRBV7-9 to TRBJ1-4; 8 nucleotides align to TRBD1. J gave up 7 bases and V 6 bases, and 10 bases lay outside the gene matches. CDR3 size: 15 residues. Germline lookup yields CDR1 SEHNR and CDR2 FQNEAQ (reference sequence). CDR3 protein: CASRRHGQGGEKLFF. The CDR3 bases are TGTGCCAGCAGACGACACGGACAGGGTGGTGAAAAACTGTTTTTT.

This clonotype was seen a few times. The rearrangement links TRBV7-9 to TRBJ1-3; D ambiguous. V was pared by 5 bases and J by 2 bases, with 7 bases between. Germline V CDR1 and CDR2: SEHNR, FQNEAQ (reference sequence). This CDR3 is built from 13 residues. The CDR3: CASSHGTGNTIYF. CDR3 coding DNA: TGTGCCAGCAGCCACGGAACTGGAAACACCATATATTTT.

The chain joins TRBV7-9 to TRBJ2-7; TRBD2 matches 8 bases. The CDR3 is 14 amino acids. Unmatched junction bases numbered 8, after V lost 5 bases and J lost 5 bases. The germline V gene has CDR1 SEHNR and CDR2 FQNEAQ (reference sequence). The CDR3 protein is CASSRSGSPHEQYF. The DNA for the CDR3 is TGTGCCAGCAGCCGGAGCGGGAGCCCCCACGAGCAGTACTTC.

The rearrangement uses TRBV19 and TRBJ2-7, with 7 bases matching TRBD1. The CDR3 totals 15 residues. Germline CDR1 reads LNHDA; CDR2 reads SQIVND (reference sequence). V was clipped by 6 bases and J by 2 bases; unmatched bases: 10. The CDR3 nucleotides are TGTGCCAGTAGGTCACAGGGGCTAATAGCCTACGAGCAGTACTTC. This gives the protein CASRSQGLIAYEQYF.

The genes are TRBV5-1 and TRBJ2-7, with 8 bases matching TRBD1. V was clipped by 0 bases and J by 5 bases; unmatched bases: 4. CDR1 and CDR2 from the germline V gene are SGHRS and YFSETQ. This CDR3 contains 14 residues. CDR3 residues: CASSLAGRGHEQYF. CDR3 in DNA: TGCGCCAGCAGCTTGGCAGGCAGGGGGCACGAGCAGTACTTC.

This clonotype was counted many times. This rearrangement joins TRBV6-1 to TRBJ1-6; 8 bases line up with TRBD1. With 4 bases clipped from V and 8 bases from J, the junction kept 4 bases outside the gene matches. The germline V gene has CDR1 MNHNS and CDR2 SASEGT. The CDR3 loop spans 14 amino acids. This CDR3 is CASSATGEDSPLHF. In nucleotides, the CDR3 is TGTGCCAGCAGTGCGACAGGGGAGGATTCACCCCTCCACTTT.

The chain employs TRBV28 and TRBJ2-3, with D hard to call. The CDR3 has 10 residues. V dropped 10 bases and J dropped 11 bases, with 13 bases sitting between them. Germline assignment: CDR1 MDHEN and CDR2 SYDVKM. CDR3 loop: CATSWKLQYF. The CDR3 coding sequence is TGTGCCACCTCATGGAAGTTGCAGTATTTT. Full variable domain (outside the CDR3, taken from reference TRBV28 and TRBJ2-3): DVKVTQSSRYLVKRTGEKVFLECVQDMDHENMFWYRQDPGLGLRLIYFSYDVKMKEKGDIPEGYSVSREKKERFSLILESASTNQTSMYLCATSWKLQYFGPGTRLTVL.

The chain links TRBV4-1 to TRBJ1-1, with a tentative D call TRBD1 (6 bases). Looked up from germline, CDR1 is MGHRA and CDR2 is YSYEKL. The CDR3 has 15 amino acids. Trimming pared 0 bases from V and 5 bases from J, leaving 13 bases between. CDR3 sequence reads: CASSQEGGRGTEAFF. The CDR3 DNA sequence: TGCGCCAGCAGCCAAGAAGGGGGGAGAGGGACTGAAGCTTTCTTT.

This chain uses TRBV20-1 with TRBJ1-4, with a possible D match to TRBD1 (5 bases). Per the germline V gene, CDR1 is DFQATT and CDR2 is SNEGSKA (reference sequence). The CDR3 sequence is 12 residues long. CDR3 in DNA: TGCAGCACCGGGACGATTAATGAAAAACTGTTTTTT. It is translated as CSTGTINEKLFF.

Ten or more counts support this clonotype. CDR3 sequence (DNA): TGTGCCAGCAGTCTCCCAGTCTACGAGCAGTACTTC. This sequence encodes CASSLPVYEQYF. The chain employs TRBV28 and TRBJ2-7, with unresolved D. Between the trimmed V and J ends, which lost 5 bases and 3 bases, there was a span of 8 bases. Germline assignment: CDR1 MDHEN and CDR2 SYDVKM. The CDR3 contains 12 residues.

In its sample, this clonotype was seen many times. The chain links TRBV20-1 to TRBJ2-7; 7 nucleotides line up with TRBD1. Looked up from germline, CDR1 is DFQATT and CDR2 is SNEGSKA (reference sequence). The CDR3 has 14 amino acids. J was trimmed by 2 bases and V by 0 bases; bases with no gene match: 4. CDR3 bases: TGCAGTGCTAGAGACGCCGGACAGGCCTACGAGCAGTACTTC. As protein: CSARDAGQAYEQYF.

The sample holds many counts of this clonotype. The chain recombines TRBV11-2 with TRBJ1-4; D is ambiguous. Germline V CDR1 and CDR2: SGHAT, FQNNGV. V lost 5 bases, J lost 8 bases, and 12 bases lay in between. CDR3 length: 13 residues. The chain's CDR3 is CASSRGSNEKLFF. The CDR3 region has the DNA TGTGCCAGCAGCCGAGGGAGCAACGAAAAACTGTTTTTT.

This clonotype occurred many times. The gene calls are TRBV12-3 or TRBV12-4 and TRBJ1-2; D is unclear. V gave up 4 bases and J gave up 2 bases, with 8 bases separating them. The CDR3 is 13 residues long. The CDR3 DNA sequence: TGTGCCAGCAGTTATCACGGCAACTATGGCTACACCTTC. Protein product: CASSYHGNYGYTF.

The chain combines TRBV3-1 with TRBJ2-3; TRBD2 matches 10 bases. The CDR3 contains 16 residues. The junction had 7 bases not matched to a gene; V was cut back by 1 base and J by 6 bases. Germline V gives CDR1 LGHDT, CDR2 YNNKEL (reference sequence). This CDR3 is CASSQGLAGDSDTQYF. CDR3 bases: TGTGCCAGCAGCCAAGGTCTAGCGGGAGATTCGGATACGCAGTATTTT.

This clonotype was counted ten times or more. The chain carries TRBV19 and TRBJ1-1; D is undetermined. The CDR3 runs to 14 residues. V was cut by 0 bases and J by 6 bases, with 11 bases left in between. Germline assignment: CDR1 LNHDA and CDR2 SQIVND (reference sequence). The CDR3 nucleotides read TGTGCCAGTAGTATAGATGGTAGGCGCTCTGAAGCTTTCTTT. It is translated as CASSIDGRRSEAFF.

Comment on this clonotype: A read error may be the cause here, since a much bigger clone is one base away. V usage is TRBV28 and J usage is TRBJ1-5, with a tentative D call TRBD1 (6 bases). Trimming removed 4 bases at V and 5 bases at J, with 24 bases between. Germline values: CDR1 MDHEN, CDR2 SYDVKM. The CDR3 extends over 18 amino acids. In nucleotides, the CDR3 is TGTGCCAGCAGTTACTTCGTTTCCCCAACACAGGGTGATCAGCCCCAGCATTTT. The encoded protein is CASSYFVSPTQGDQPQHF.